The 23 T cell receptor beta chains below all came from one sample that was sequenced in a study of T cell responses to AZD1222 COVID-19 vaccine. This table comes from immunoSEQ multiplex PCR, and its TCRdb copy is limited to in-frame clones, with some not included. The repertoire holds about 140,000 clones, with about 93% as singletons. The sample was peripheral blood, taken 28 days after the second AZD1222 dose. Receptors originate from an adult who received the AZD1222 COVID-19 vaccine.

This clone was recorded once. V and J are TRBV4-1 and TRBJ1-1; D unresolved. Germline CDR1 MGHRA, CDR2 YSYEKL. The germline V and J ends were trimmed by 6 bases and 7 bases, with 15 bases remaining between them. The CDR3 is 13 residues long. CDR3 nucleotide sequence: TGCGCCAGCAGATATCAGGCCACCAATGAAGCTTTCTTT. The encoded protein is CASRYQATNEAFF.

This clone was observed a single time. The chain has TRBV2 and TRBJ1-1, with D unresolved. From germline, CDR1 is SNHLY and CDR2 FYNNEI. The ends were cut back, 5 bases at V and 8 bases at J, with 12 bases in the middle. This CDR3 has 12 residues. In nucleotides, the CDR3 is TGTGCCAGCAGTCCTCAGGTGGAGGAAGCTTTCTTT. This encodes CASSPQVEEAFF.

The genes are TRBV5-8 and TRBJ2-7; 7 bases line up with TRBD2. The J segment lost 6 bases and the V segment lost 1 base, leaving 4 bases of the junction unmatched. The length of the CDR3 is 13 residues. The germline gives CDR1 SGHTS, CDR2 YDEGEE. CDR3 DNA sequence: TGTGCCAGCAGCTTGCCCGGGGAGGGCGAGCAGTACTTC. Translating gives CASSLPGEGEQYF.

V and J are TRBV2 and TRBJ1-1; tentatively, D is TRBD1 (5 bases). The CDR3 consists of 15 residues. CDR1 is SNHLY, CDR2 FYNNEI, per germline. Deletions cut 7 bases from V and 4 bases from J, with 19 bases between. The CDR3 region is CASNSWLGVGTEAFF. Written as DNA, the CDR3 is TGTGCCAGCAATTCCTGGTTGGGGGTGGGCACTGAAGCTTTCTTT.

V usage is TRBV4-3 and J usage is TRBJ1-5; a possible D gene is TRBD1 (5 bases). CDR1 LGHNA and CDR2 YSLEER come from the germline V gene. The CDR3 runs 13 residues. Trimming removed 0 bases at V and 7 bases at J, with 7 bases between. In DNA form, the CDR3 reads TGCGCCAGCAGCCAAGAATGGGGCCAGCCCCAGCATTTT. Protein sequence: CASSQEWGQPQHF.

This clone was found once. V usage is TRBV7-6 and J usage is TRBJ2-6; a weak D match, TRBD2 (6 bases). This CDR3 is 16 amino acids long. Per the germline V gene, CDR1 is SGHVS and CDR2 is FNYEAQ. With 5 bases removed from V and 3 bases from J, the gap between germline ends came to 14 bases. Here the CDR3 reads CASSRRAGSGANVLTF. The CDR3 region has the DNA TGTGCCAGCAGCAGACGAGCGGGCAGTGGGGCCAACGTCCTGACTTTC.

CDR3 region: CASSEQGRTYEQYF. The CDR3 DNA is TGTGCCAGCAGTGAGCAGGGCCGGACCTACGAGCAGTACTTC. The chain recombines TRBV28 with TRBJ2-7, with a weak D call TRBD1 (5 bases). V was trimmed by 5 bases and J by 2 bases, leaving 13 bases between them. This CDR3 is built from 14 residues. Germline V gene lookup returns CDR1 MDHEN and CDR2 SYDVKM.

The chain uses TRBV19 and TRBJ2-2, with TRBD1 matching 9 bases. V gave up 8 bases and J gave up 4 bases; unmatched junction bases: 11. Germline V gene sequence: CDR1 LNHDA, CDR2 SQIVND (reference sequence). This CDR3 spans 16 amino acids. The CDR3 region is CASSGTGRRSTGELFF. In DNA form, the CDR3 reads TGTGCCAGTTCCGGGACAGGGCGTCGGAGCACCGGGGAGCTGTTTTTT.

The chain employs TRBV28 and TRBJ2-1; 10 bases agree with TRBD1. V lost 6 bases and J lost 2; bases outside the gene matches: 4. The germline V gene has CDR1 MDHEN and CDR2 SYDVKM. The CDR3 spans 15 residues. The CDR3 loop reads CASRRGQGAYNEQFF. For the CDR3, the DNA is TGTGCCAGCAGGCGCGGACAGGGGGCCTACAATGAGCAGTTCTTC.

This clone came up once. The chain employs TRBV5-1 and TRBJ1-1; the match to TRBD1 covers 7 bases. V trimming: 4 bases; J trimming: 8 bases; junction bases outside the gene matches: 2. Germline lookup yields CDR1 SGHRS and CDR2 YFSETQ. This CDR3 has 11 residues. CDR3 loop: CASSRDSEAFF. The CDR3 region has the DNA TGCGCCAGCAGCCGGGACAGCGAAGCTTTCTTT.

The rearrangement joins TRBV7-8 to TRBJ1-4; TRBD1 agrees at 9 bases. The CDR3 consists of 15 residues. The V gene's germline CDR1 is SGHVS and CDR2 FQNEAQ. Unmatched junction bases numbered 9, after V lost 5 bases and J lost 8 bases. CDR3 DNA: TGTGCCAGCAGCGGCACGGACAGGGGTCGAGAAAAACTGTTTTTT. This translates into CASSGTDRGREKLFF.

The chain is built from TRBV13 and TRBJ1-1; D possibly corresponds to TRBD1 (5 bases). The CDR3 runs to 15 residues. Germline loops: CDR1 PRHDT, CDR2 FYEKMQ (reference sequence). Trimming took 1 base from V and 0 from J, leaving 9 bases between them. The CDR3 coding sequence is TGTGCCAGCAGCTTAGTAGAGGGGTTGAACACTGAAGCTTTCTTT. This encodes CASSLVEGLNTEAFF.

The V gene is TRBV28, the J gene TRBJ2-7; D gene unclear. This CDR3 region has 12 residues. Looked up from germline, CDR1 is MDHEN and CDR2 is SYDVKM. V was cut by 1 base and J by 7 bases, with 8 bases left in between. The CDR3: CASSLSGGEQYF. CDR3 nucleotide sequence: TGTGCCAGCAGTTTATCAGGCGGTGAGCAGTACTTC.

The CDR3 DNA reads TGTGCCAGCAGTTACGGTGGACAGGCCCCGCCGAGAACCTTC. It specifies CASSYGGQAPPRTF. The chain couples TRBV6-6 to TRBJ1-2; the match to TRBD1 covers 7 bases. Germline values: CDR1 MNHNY, CDR2 SVGAGI (reference sequence). J lost 14 bases, V lost 2 bases, and 14 bases had no gene match. This CDR3 region has 14 residues.

The genes are TRBV3-1 (or the pseudogene TRBV3-2) and TRBJ1-1; TRBD1 might be the D (6 bases). CDR3 length: 15 amino acids. The germline CDR1 and CDR2 sequences are LGHDT and YNNKEL (reference sequence). Trimming took 2 bases from V and 1 from J, leaving 11 bases between them. CDR3 sequence: CASSQHDRPNTEAFF. The CDR3 DNA follows: TGTGCCAGCAGCCAACATGACAGGCCGAACACTGAAGCTTTCTTT.

The chain links TRBV7-3 to TRBJ2-3, with TRBD2 as a possible D gene (5 bases). The CDR3 consists of 14 residues. V was trimmed by 5 bases and J by 6 bases, leaving 15 bases between them. The germline CDR1 and CDR2 sequences are SGHTA and FQGTGA. The CDR3 DNA sequence: TGTGCCAGCAGCCTGGACGGACTCCTTGATACGCAGTATTTT. Its translation: CASSLDGLLDTQYF.

The J gene is TRBJ2-3, the V gene TRBV5-6; D is unresolved. V lost 2 bases and J lost 2, with 6 bases in between. This CDR3 has 13 residues. Germline V gene sequence: CDR1 SGHDT, CDR2 YYEEEE. The CDR3 here is CASSLLTTDTQYF. The CDR3 DNA reads TGTGCCAGCAGCTTACTGACCACAGATACGCAGTATTTT.

V is TRBV5-8 and J is TRBJ1-6, with 7 bases fitting TRBD1. Germline V lookup: CDR1 SGHTS, CDR2 YDEGEE. With 4 bases clipped from V and 9 bases from J, the junction kept 13 bases outside the gene matches. The CDR3 runs to 16 residues. CDR3 nucleotides: TGTGCCAGCAGCGAGAGAATGACAGGGATTGGTTCACCCCTCCACTTT. This translates into CASSERMTGIGSPLHF.

This clone is a singleton in its sample. The CDR3 DNA reads as TGTGCCAGCAGTTACGGGACGGCGAACACTGAAGCTTTCTTT. Protein sequence: CASSYGTANTEAFF. J is TRBJ1-1 and V is TRBV5-6, with D perhaps matching TRBD1 (5 bases). The CDR3 spans 14 residues. The germline gives CDR1 SGHDT, CDR2 YYEEEE. Deletions cut 5 bases from V and 1 base from J, with 12 bases between. The full variable domain, with the rest looked up from reference TRBV5-6 and TRBJ1-1, is DAGVTQSPTHLIKTRGQQVTLRCSPKSGHDTVSWYQQALGQGPQFIFQYYEEEERQRGNFPDRFSGHQFPNYSSELNVNALLLGDSALYLCASSYGTANTEAFFGQGTRLTVV.

The CDR3 DNA sequence: TGTGCCAGCAGAGTACAGGGAACAGCGGGAGGAGCAGAGACCCAGTACTTC. It codes for CASRVQGTAGGAETQYF. The chain joins TRBV9 to TRBJ2-5; 9 nucleotides line up with TRBD2. Germline lookup yields CDR1 SGDLS and CDR2 YYNGEE. The CDR3 has 17 residues. V was clipped by 5 bases and J by 4 bases; unmatched bases: 15.

The gene calls are TRBV7-6 and TRBJ2-1; 7 bases fit TRBD2. The CDR3 length is 19 residues. V was pared by 6 bases and J by 5 bases, with 22 bases of the junction left unmatched. Germline V CDR1 and CDR2: SGHVS, FNYEAQ. CDR3 in DNA: TGTGCCAGCAGTAGACTAGCCGGGATTGTCCGCCCCGAAGACAATGAGCAGTTCTTC. Translated: CASSRLAGIVRPEDNEQFF.

The CDR3 coding sequence is TGTGCCAGCTCGCCTTCGGGGGGATTCGGCCCCCAGCATTTT. The encoded protein is CASSPSGGFGPQHF. The rearrangement joins TRBV18 to TRBJ1-5; D may be TRBD1 (5 bases). The CDR3 runs 14 residues. Trimming pared 6 bases from V and 10 bases from J, leaving 19 bases between. In germline, CDR1 is KGHSH, CDR2 LQKENI. The variable domain in full, completed from reference TRBV18 and TRBJ1-5, reads NAGVMQNPRHLVRRRGQEARLRCSPMKGHSHVYWYRQLPEEGLKFMVYLQKENIIDESGMPKERFSAEFPKEGPSILRIQQVVRGDSAAYFCASSPSGGFGPQHFGDGTRLSIL.

This rearrangement joins TRBV7-2 to TRBJ2-7, with 9 bases that match TRBD1. Germline loops: CDR1 SGHTA, CDR2 FQGNSA. V gave up 6 bases and J gave up 2 bases; unmatched junction bases: 8. The CDR3 extends over 15 amino acids. The DNA for the CDR3 is TGTGCCAGCAGGGATAAGGACAGGGGTACCTACGAGCAGTACTTC. It translates to CASRDKDRGTYEQYF.